This note documents a single TCR beta chain sequence. Its antigen is as yet unknown. This CDR3 is built from 15 residues. Per germline, CDR1 MNHEY and CDR2 SVGAGI. J lost 4 bases, V lost 6 bases, and 10 bases had no gene match. This sample stems from a study of graft-versus-host responses after intestinal transplantation. Sequenced by immunoSEQ multiplex PCR; TCRdb stores in-frame clones only, minus some. There are tens of thousands of clones in the sample; around nine tenths occur only once, and around 7.8% lies in the top ten. The sequenced sample was unstimulated CD8+ T cells sorted from spleen or lymph node cells, obtained before transplant. The rearrangement joins TRBV6-5 to TRBJ2-7, with 9 bases fitting TRBD1. The source of this sequence is a human donor who was the organ donor for an intestinal transplant. CDR3 sequence (DNA): TGTGCCAGCAGCTCCCGGGACAGGGTGTTTTACGAGCAGTACTTC. Translating it yields CASSSRDRVFYEQYF.